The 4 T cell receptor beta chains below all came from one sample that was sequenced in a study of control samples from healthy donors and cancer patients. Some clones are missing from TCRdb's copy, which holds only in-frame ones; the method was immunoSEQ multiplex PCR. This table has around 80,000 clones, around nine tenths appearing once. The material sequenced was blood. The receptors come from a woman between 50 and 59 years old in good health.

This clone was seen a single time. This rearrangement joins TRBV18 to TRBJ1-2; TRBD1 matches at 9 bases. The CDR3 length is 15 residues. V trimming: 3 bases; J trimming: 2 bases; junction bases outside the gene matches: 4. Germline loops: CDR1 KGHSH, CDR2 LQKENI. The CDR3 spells CASSPRQGENYGYTF. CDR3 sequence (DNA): TGTGCCAGCTCACCGCGACAGGGGGAGAACTATGGCTACACCTTC.

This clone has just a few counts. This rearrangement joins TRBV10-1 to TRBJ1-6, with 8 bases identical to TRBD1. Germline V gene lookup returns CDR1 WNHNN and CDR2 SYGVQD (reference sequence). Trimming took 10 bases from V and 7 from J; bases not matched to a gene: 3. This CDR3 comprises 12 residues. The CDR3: CATGTGNSPLHF. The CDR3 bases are TGCGCCACCGGGACAGGAAATTCACCCCTCCACTTT.

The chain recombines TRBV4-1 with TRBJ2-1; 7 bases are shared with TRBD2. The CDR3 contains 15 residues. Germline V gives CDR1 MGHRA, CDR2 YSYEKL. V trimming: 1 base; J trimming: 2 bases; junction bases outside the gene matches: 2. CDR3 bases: TGCGCCAGCAGCCAAGGACTAGCTACCTACAATGAGCAGTTCTTC. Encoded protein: CASSQGLATYNEQFF.

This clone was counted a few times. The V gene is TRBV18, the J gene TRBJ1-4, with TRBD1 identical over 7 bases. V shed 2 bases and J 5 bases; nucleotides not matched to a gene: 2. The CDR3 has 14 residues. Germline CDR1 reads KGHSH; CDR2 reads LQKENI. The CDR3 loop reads CASSPSTGNEKLFF. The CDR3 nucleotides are TGTGCCAGCTCACCATCGACAGGGAATGAAAAACTGTTTTTT.